The 10 T cell receptor beta chains given below trace back to one sample, sequenced in a study of control samples from healthy donors and cancer patients. Clones were sequenced by immunoSEQ multiplex PCR, and TCRdb holds only the in-frame ones, with some missing. The sample includes 190,000 or so clones, 80% to 95% seen only once; the top ten take approximately 1.5%. The sample consisted of blood. These receptor sequences come from a young man in good health.

This clone was observed a single time. J is TRBJ1-2 and V is TRBV19; 10 bases match TRBD1. V was clipped by 6 bases and J by 4 bases; unmatched bases: 11. The CDR3 sequence is 16 residues long. In germline, CDR1 is LNHDA, CDR2 SQIVND (reference sequence). The CDR3 sequence is CASRFPGQGSSYGYTF. The CDR3 coding sequence is TGTGCCAGTAGGTTTCCGGGACAGGGGAGTTCCTATGGCTACACCTTC.

The rearrangement uses TRBV14 and TRBJ1-2; D possibly corresponds to TRBD1 (5 bases). The V gene's germline CDR1 is SGHDN and CDR2 FVKESK. This CDR3 spans 15 amino acids. Trimming took 6 bases from V and 4 from J, leaving 18 bases between them. The chain's CDR3 is CASSSGAASVYGYTF. The CDR3 nucleotides read TGTGCCAGCAGTTCCGGGGCAGCGAGTGTCTATGGCTACACCTTC.

As to this clone: Other DNA variants within this sample encode the same CDR3. V is TRBV5-1 and J is TRBJ2-3, with a possible D match to TRBD1 (5 bases). Germline CDR1 is SGHRS and CDR2 is YFSETQ. The CDR3 spans 15 residues. With 1 base removed from V and 0 bases from J, the gap between germline ends came to 9 bases. The CDR3 here is CASSLRGSSTDTQYF. In DNA, the CDR3 is TGCGCCAGCAGCTTGAGGGGCTCTAGCACAGATACGCAGTATTTT.

The chain combines TRBV2 with TRBJ1-6; no definite D call. The CDR3 covers 14 residues. Germline V lookup: CDR1 SNHLY, CDR2 FYNNEI. V lost 3 bases, J lost 7 bases, and 10 bases lay in between. For the CDR3, the DNA is TGTGCCAGCAGTGACTCCAGGATGAATTCACCCCTCCACTTT. The encoded protein is CASSDSRMNSPLHF.

This chain joins TRBV5-6 and TRBJ2-1, with unresolved D. The CDR3 contains 13 residues. Germline V gives CDR1 SGHDT, CDR2 YYEEEE. Between the trimmed V and J ends, which lost 2 bases and 6 bases, there was a span of 9 bases. The CDR3 region has the DNA TGTGCCAGCAGCTTTGGACGGACCAATGAGCAGTTCTTC. As protein: CASSFGRTNEQFF. Full variable domain (rest looked up from reference TRBV5-6 and TRBJ2-1): DAGVTQSPTHLIKTRGQQVTLRCSPKSGHDTVSWYQQALGQGPQFIFQYYEEEERQRGNFPDRFSGHQFPNYSSELNVNALLLGDSALYLCASSFGRTNEQFFGPGTRLTVL.

The chain couples TRBV5-4 to TRBJ2-5; possible D gene TRBD1, 7 bases. The germline V gene encodes CDR1 SGHNT and CDR2 YYREEE (reference sequence). Between the trimmed V and J ends, which lost 6 bases and 4 bases, there was a span of 19 bases. The CDR3 covers 15 residues. The CDR3 protein is CASKKEGAFTETQYF. The DNA of the CDR3 is TGTGCCAGCAAGAAGGAGGGGGCTTTCACAGAGACCCAGTACTTC. The full variable domain, rest sourced from reference TRBV5-4 and TRBJ2-5, is ETGVTQSPTHLIKTRGQQVTLRCSSQSGHNTVSWYQQALGQGPQFIFQYYREEENGRGNFPPRFSGLQFPNYSSELNVNALELDDSALYLCASKKEGAFTETQYFGPGTRLLVL.

The rearrangement links TRBV10-3 to TRBJ1-6, with 8 bases fitting TRBD1. The germline CDR1 and CDR2 sequences are ENHRY and SYGVKD. The trim removed 3 bases at V and 7 bases at J, leaving 5 bases unmatched. This CDR3 comprises 15 residues. The CDR3 sequence is CAISDGQGANSPLHF. Here the CDR3 DNA reads TGTGCCATCAGTGACGGGCAGGGGGCAAATTCACCCCTCCACTTT.

This clone was recorded only once. The chain couples TRBV5-1 to TRBJ1-6, with D unclear. CDR3 size: 16 residues. Germline V gives CDR1 SGHRS, CDR2 YFSETQ. The V end was cut by 0 bases, the J end by 0 bases, with 7 bases between. The CDR3 reads CASSLAASSYNSPLHF. The CDR3 DNA reads as TGCGCCAGCAGCTTGGCCGCCAGCTCCTATAATTCACCCCTCCACTTT.

V and J are TRBV24-1 and TRBJ2-1; 8 nucleotides align to TRBD1. Germline-derived CDR1 and CDR2 are KGHDR and SFDVKD. V gave up 3 bases and J gave up 4 bases; unmatched junction bases: 4. CDR3 size: 15 residues. The DNA of the CDR3 is TGTGCCACCAGTGATCCGGGACAGGCTTACAATGAGCAGTTCTTC. It yields the protein CATSDPGQAYNEQFF.

This clone turned up a few times. This chain uses TRBV19 with TRBJ1-2; D unclear. The CDR3 extends over 17 amino acids. Germline assignment: CDR1 LNHDA and CDR2 SQIVND (reference sequence). V was cut by 3 bases and J by 0 bases, with 17 bases left in between. The DNA for the CDR3 is TGTGCCAGTAGTATTGGGTTCCTGGACGGCGCTAACTATGGCTACACCTTC. It translates to CASSIGFLDGANYGYTF.